This T cell receptor (beta chain) was recorded in a study of blood T cell repertoires in COVID-19. Across the study: The analysed material was cDNA or gDNA that came from T cells, B-cell-depleted T cells, or PBMCs.

CDR3 length equals 11 residues. The V gene's germline CDR1 is DFQATT and CDR2 SNEGSKA (reference sequence). The ends were cut back, 6 bases at V and 8 bases at J, with 11 bases in the middle. The assay was immunoSEQ multiplex PCR, and TCRdb's table has in-frame clones only and misses some. The repertoire includes approximately 50,000 clones, 82% of them detected once, and about 9.9% sits in the top ten. The clonotype originates from an elderly man with COVID-19, enrolled during active disease. The chain uses TRBV20-1 and TRBJ2-1; tentatively, D is TRBD2 (6 bases). The specimen was peripheral blood. As DNA, the CDR3 is TGCAGTGCGTCTTGGGGGGATGAGCAGTTCTTC. This gives the protein CSASWGDEQFF.